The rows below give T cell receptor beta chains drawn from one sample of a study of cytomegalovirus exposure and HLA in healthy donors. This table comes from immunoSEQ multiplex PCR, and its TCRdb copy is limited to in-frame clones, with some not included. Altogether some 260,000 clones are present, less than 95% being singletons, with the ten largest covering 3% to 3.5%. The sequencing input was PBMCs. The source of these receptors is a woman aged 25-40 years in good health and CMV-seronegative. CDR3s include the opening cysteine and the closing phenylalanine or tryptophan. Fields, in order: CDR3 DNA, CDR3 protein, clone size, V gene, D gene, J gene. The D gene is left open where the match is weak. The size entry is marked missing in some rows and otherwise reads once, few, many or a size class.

CDR3 DNA: TGCAGCGTCGGTTACAATGAGCAGTTCTTC
CDR3 protein: CSVGYNEQFF
clone size: -
V gene: TRBV29-1
D gene: -
J gene: TRBJ2-1

CDR3 DNA: TGTGCCAGCAGCCAAGTTGGTATCACGAACACCGGGGAGCTGTTTTTT
CDR3 protein: CASSQVGITNTGELFF
clone size: -
V gene: TRBV4-2
D gene: -
J gene: TRBJ2-2

CDR3 DNA: TGTGCCAGCAGCCTATGGGAGACCCAGTACTTC
CDR3 protein: CASSLWETQYF
clone size: -
V gene: TRBV5-8
D gene: -
J gene: TRBJ2-5

CDR3 DNA: TGTGCCAGCAGCCTGTTGATGGACAGTCGGGAGCTGTTTTTT
CDR3 protein: CASSLLMDSRELFF
clone size: -
V gene: TRBV14
D gene: -
J gene: TRBJ2-2

CDR3 DNA: TGTGCCAGCAGCTTTCCTGCCGGGACAGGGGACGACGCCTACGAGCAGTACTTC
CDR3 protein: CASSFPAGTGDDAYEQYF
clone size: once
V gene: TRBV7-8
D gene: TRBD1
J gene: TRBJ2-7

CDR3 DNA: TGTGCCAGCGGGCCAGGAAGATTTGGCGACACTGAAGCTTTCTTT
CDR3 protein: CASGPGRFGDTEAFF
clone size: -
V gene: TRBV19
D gene: -
J gene: TRBJ1-1

CDR3 DNA: TGTGCCAGCAAACCCAATGGGGGGGAGAGGGCCCAGCATTTT
CDR3 protein: CASKPNGGERAQHF
clone size: once
V gene: TRBV6-6
D gene: -
J gene: TRBJ1-5

CDR3 DNA: TGTGCCAGCAGCGGACAGGGGGCGGCTGAAGCTTTCTTT
CDR3 protein: CASSGQGAAEAFF
clone size: -
V gene: TRBV25-1
D gene: TRBD1
J gene: TRBJ1-1

CDR3 DNA: TGTGCCAGCAGCGGGGGCCAGGGAGGGGATGAGCAGTTCTTC
CDR3 protein: CASSGGQGGDEQFF
clone size: -
V gene: TRBV5-6
D gene: -
J gene: TRBJ2-1

CDR3 DNA: TGTGCCAGTAGTGCCGGGGAGCTGTTTTTT
CDR3 protein: CASSAGELFF
clone size: -
V gene: TRBV19
D gene: -
J gene: TRBJ2-2

CDR3 DNA: TGTGCCACGGGGGCCTACGAGCAGTACTTC
CDR3 protein: CATGAYEQYF
clone size: -
V gene: TRBV7-9
D gene: -
J gene: TRBJ2-7

CDR3 DNA: TGTGCCAGCAGCTTGGCTGGGGCATCAGGCTACGAGCAGTACTTC
CDR3 protein: CASSLAGASGYEQYF
clone size: -
V gene: TRBV5-4
D gene: -
J gene: TRBJ2-7

CDR3 DNA: TGTGCCAGCAGCTTTGAGGAGGGGGCGGGAAGGAGCTCCTACGAGCAGTACTTC
CDR3 protein: CASSFEEGAGRSSYEQYF
clone size: -
V gene: TRBV7-8
D gene: -
J gene: TRBJ2-7

CDR3 DNA: TGTGCCTGGAGTTTTGGGACAGTTAAATACGAGCAGTACTTC
CDR3 protein: CAWSFGTVKYEQYF
clone size: once
V gene: TRBV30
D gene: TRBD1
J gene: TRBJ2-7

CDR3 DNA: TGCGCCAGCAGCCAAGAAGGGAGCGGGACAGGGCAGTTCTTC
CDR3 protein: CASSQEGSGTGQFF
clone size: -
V gene: TRBV4-1
D gene: -
J gene: TRBJ2-1

CDR3 DNA: TGTGCCAGCAGTCAAACCGGGACAGGGTTCTCCGAGCAGTACTTC
CDR3 protein: CASSQTGTGFSEQYF
clone size: -
V gene: TRBV2
D gene: TRBD1
J gene: TRBJ2-7

CDR3 DNA: TGTGCCAGCAGTACCACCGGGACTCGTCAGTTCTTC
CDR3 protein: CASSTTGTRQFF
clone size: -
V gene: TRBV6-5
D gene: -
J gene: TRBJ2-1

CDR3 DNA: TGTGCCAGCAGTTTATCTGTCCTAGTATTTAATGAGCAGTTCTTC
CDR3 protein: CASSLSVLVFNEQFF
clone size: -
V gene: TRBV27
D gene: -
J gene: TRBJ2-1

CDR3 DNA: TGCGCCAGCAGCTTGGGCCTTAGCTCTGGGGCCAACGTCCTGACTTTC
CDR3 protein: CASSLGLSSGANVLTF
clone size: -
V gene: TRBV5-1
D gene: -
J gene: TRBJ2-6

CDR3 DNA: TGTGCCAGCAGCTTACGACTAGGTTCATACTACGAGCAGTACTTC
CDR3 protein: CASSLRLGSYYEQYF
clone size: once
V gene: TRBV7-8
D gene: -
J gene: TRBJ2-7

CDR3 DNA: TGTGCCAGCAGTCCCAGGAGGGTTATGGACGAGCAGTACTTC
CDR3 protein: CASSPRRVMDEQYF
clone size: -
V gene: TRBV27
D gene: -
J gene: TRBJ2-7

CDR3 DNA: TGTGCCAGCAGCCAAGATATTCACTGGGGACAGGCCTCCTACAATGAGCAGTTCTTC
CDR3 protein: CASSQDIHWGQASYNEQFF
clone size: -
V gene: TRBV14
D gene: TRBD1
J gene: TRBJ2-1

CDR3 DNA: TGTGCCAGCAGCTTAACCGGGAACTACGAGCAGTACTTC
CDR3 protein: CASSLTGNYEQYF
clone size: -
V gene: TRBV7-2
D gene: -
J gene: TRBJ2-7

CDR3 DNA: TGTGCCAGCAGCTCGTCACTAGCGGCAGAGACCCAGTACTTC
CDR3 protein: CASSSSLAAETQYF
clone size: -
V gene: TRBV7-2
D gene: TRBD2
J gene: TRBJ2-5

CDR3 DNA: TGTGCCAGCAGCCCCCGGACAGGGGGCTCCTACGAGCAGTACTTC
CDR3 protein: CASSPRTGGSYEQYF
clone size: -
V gene: TRBV11-2
D gene: TRBD1
J gene: TRBJ2-7

CDR3 DNA: TGTGCCAGTAGTATAGCGGACGGGACCTACGAGCAGTACTTC
CDR3 protein: CASSIADGTYEQYF
clone size: -
V gene: TRBV19
D gene: -
J gene: TRBJ2-7

CDR3 DNA: TGTGCCAGCAGTGCACAGGTGTACTCTGGAAACACCATATATTTT
CDR3 protein: CASSAQVYSGNTIYF
clone size: -
V gene: TRBV28
D gene: -
J gene: TRBJ1-3

CDR3 DNA: TGTGCCACCAGCAGAGAGTTACTCACTGGAAACACCATATATTTT
CDR3 protein: CATSRELLTGNTIYF
clone size: -
V gene: TRBV15
D gene: -
J gene: TRBJ1-3

CDR3 DNA: TGTGCCAGCAGCTTTTCGTCGGAAAACATTCAGTACTTC
CDR3 protein: CASSFSSENIQYF
clone size: once
V gene: TRBV5-4
D gene: -
J gene: TRBJ2-4

CDR3 DNA: TGTGCCAGCAGTGCGGGGAGGGGAGCTTACGAGCAGTACTTC
CDR3 protein: CASSAGRGAYEQYF
clone size: once
V gene: TRBV25-1
D gene: TRBD2
J gene: TRBJ2-7

CDR3 DNA: TGCGCCAGCAGCCAGGATCGCCCGGAGAGTAATGAGCAGTTCTTC
CDR3 protein: CASSQDRPESNEQFF
clone size: -
V gene: TRBV4-3
D gene: -
J gene: TRBJ2-1

CDR3 DNA: TGCGCCAGCAGCTCGGGACTAGCGGGAGCCCCGGGGACCGGGGAGCTGTTTTTT
CDR3 protein: CASSSGLAGAPGTGELFF
clone size: -
V gene: TRBV5-1
D gene: TRBD2
J gene: TRBJ2-2

CDR3 DNA: TGTGCCAGCAGCCCGCACAACCGGGACAGTAACTATGGCTACACCTTC
CDR3 protein: CASSPHNRDSNYGYTF
clone size: -
V gene: TRBV7-2
D gene: TRBD1
J gene: TRBJ1-2

CDR3 DNA: TGTGCCAGCAGTTTTGGCGGGGTACAGTACTTC
CDR3 protein: CASSFGGVQYF
clone size: -
V gene: TRBV27
D gene: -
J gene: TRBJ2-7

CDR3 DNA: TGTGCCAGCAGTTACCGACAGGGCCCCACAGATACGCAGTATTTT
CDR3 protein: CASSYRQGPTDTQYF
clone size: -
V gene: TRBV6-6
D gene: TRBD1
J gene: TRBJ2-3

CDR3 DNA: TGCGCCAGCAGCTTGGTGATACTAGCGGGAGGGAAGGATACGCAGTATTTT
CDR3 protein: CASSLVILAGGKDTQYF
clone size: -
V gene: TRBV5-1
D gene: TRBD2
J gene: TRBJ2-3

CDR3 DNA: TGTGCCAGCAGTGAAACTAGTCCCGAGCAGTACTTC
CDR3 protein: CASSETSPEQYF
clone size: -
V gene: TRBV2
D gene: -
J gene: TRBJ2-7

CDR3 DNA: TGTGCCAGCAGTGTAACGGAGCTGGGCGAGCAGTACTTC
CDR3 protein: CASSVTELGEQYF
clone size: -
V gene: TRBV25-1
D gene: -
J gene: TRBJ2-7

CDR3 DNA: TGCGCCAGCAGCCAAGATAGGATGGGACAGACCTACGAGCAGTACTTC
CDR3 protein: CASSQDRMGQTYEQYF
clone size: -
V gene: TRBV4-1
D gene: TRBD1
J gene: TRBJ2-7

CDR3 DNA: TGTGCCAGCAGTCTACTAGCGGAGGGCACAGATACGCAGTATTTT
CDR3 protein: CASSLLAEGTDTQYF
clone size: -
V gene: TRBV6-5
D gene: TRBD2
J gene: TRBJ2-3

CDR3 DNA: TGTGCCAGCAGTCAGGGGGCGAGGGCAGATACGCAGTATTTT
CDR3 protein: CASSQGARADTQYF
clone size: once
V gene: TRBV7-3
D gene: TRBD1
J gene: TRBJ2-3

CDR3 DNA: TGCAGCGTTGAAGGTGGGAGCTCCTACAATGAGCAGTTCTTC
CDR3 protein: CSVEGGSSYNEQFF
clone size: -
V gene: TRBV29-1
D gene: -
J gene: TRBJ2-1